This TCR beta chain was recovered during a study of siplizumab effects on memory and regulatory T cells. Germline V gene sequence: CDR1 ENHRY, CDR2 SYGVKD. This CDR3 comprises 15 residues. With V trimmed by 4 bases and J by 5 bases, 7 bases remained unmatched. Libraries were prepared by immunoSEQ multiplex PCR; TCRdb keeps only in-frame clonotypes and omits some of them. The repertoire consists of roughly 26,000 clones, with around 80% occurring once and the leading ten covering roughly a quarter. The sequencing input was memory CD4+ T cells sorted from blood. This chain joins TRBV10-3 and TRBJ2-3; 9 nucleotides match TRBD2. This receptor was obtained from a human donor in good health. The CDR3 DNA sequence: TGTGCCATCAGTGTTGAGCGGGAGGTGATAGATACGCAGTATTTT. Its translation is CAISVEREVIDTQYF.